What follows are 27 T cell receptor beta chains derived from one specimen sequenced in a study of T cell responses to AZD1222 COVID-19 vaccine. The data were produced by immunoSEQ multiplex PCR, yet TCRdb's version contains in-frame clones alone and is incomplete. The table has 100,000 or so clones, about 82% seen once. The material sequenced was peripheral blood, taken 28 days after the second AZD1222 dose. Source of these receptors: an adult who received the AZD1222 COVID-19 vaccine.

V and J are TRBV6-6 and TRBJ2-7, with 8 bases fitting TRBD1. The CDR3 loop spans 14 amino acids. The germline V gene encodes CDR1 MNHNY and CDR2 SVGAGI (reference sequence). V was clipped by 2 bases and J by 3 bases; unmatched bases: 3. This CDR3 is CASSYQGQGYEQYF. In DNA, the CDR3 is TGTGCCAGCAGTTACCAAGGACAGGGCTACGAGCAGTACTTC.

The J gene is TRBJ1-1, the V gene TRBV11-2; 9 bases line up with TRBD1. The CDR3 is 17 residues long. Trimming removed 3 bases from V and 6 bases from J; junction bases left unmatched: 14. CDR1 SGHAT and CDR2 FQNNGV come from the germline V gene. The CDR3 bases are TGTGCCAGCAGCTTCTTTAGCACGGGACAGGGTCGGTCTGAAGCTTTCTTT. The encoded protein is CASSFFSTGQGRSEAFF.

The chain couples TRBV2 to TRBJ2-2; 9 bases are shared with TRBD2. There are 14 residues in the CDR3. The ends lost 6 bases at V and 4 bases at J; junction bases unmatched: 3. Germline CDR1 and CDR2: SNHLY and FYNNEI. CDR3 residues: CASRGTSSTGELFF. The CDR3 coding sequence is TGTGCCAGCAGGGGGACTAGCAGCACCGGGGAGCTGTTTTTT.

The CDR3 nucleotides read TGCGCCAGCAGCCAAATGACCCCGGGACTAGCGGACAATGAGCAGTTCTTC. Translation gives CASSQMTPGLADNEQFF. This chain uses TRBV4-1 with TRBJ2-1; 11 positions agree with TRBD2. CDR3 length equals 17 residues. CDR1 and CDR2 (germline): MGHRA, YSYEKL. The V segment lost 2 bases and the J segment 5 bases; nucleotides outside the gene matches: 8.

The chain has TRBV28 and TRBJ1-2; no definite D call. V was shortened by 3 bases and J by 3 bases, with 11 bases between the two germline ends. The CDR3 spans 14 residues. Germline V CDR1 and CDR2: MDHEN, SYDVKM. The CDR3 spells CASSLPARDYGYTF. CDR3 sequence (DNA): TGTGCCAGCAGTTTGCCTGCAAGGGACTATGGCTACACCTTC.

V and J are TRBV5-1 and TRBJ2-7; D gene uncertain. CDR1 and CDR2 (germline): SGHRS, YFSETQ. There are 15 residues in the CDR3. The V gene lost 4 bases and the J gene lost 4 bases, with 18 bases spanning the gap. CDR3 DNA sequence: TGCGCCAGCAGCCAGGTCCAAAGCGAAGGTTACGAGCAGTACTTC. Amino acid sequence: CASSQVQSEGYEQYF.

This clone was seen just once. Other nucleotide sequences from this sample produce the same CDR3. This chain links TRBV6-5 with TRBJ1-2; tentatively, D is TRBD1 (5 bases). With 3 bases removed from V and 2 bases from J, the gap between germline ends came to 10 bases. The CDR3 consists of 14 residues. The germline gives CDR1 MNHEY, CDR2 SVGAGI. CDR3 sequence (DNA): TGTGCCAGCAGTTATTCGACAGAAAACTATGGCTACACCTTC. It codes for CASSYSTENYGYTF.

V gene TRBV12-3 or TRBV12-4 combines with J gene TRBJ2-7; D uncertain. V was shortened by 1 base and J by 6 bases, with 7 bases between the two germline ends. The CDR3 spans 12 residues. The CDR3 bases are TGTGCCAGCAGTTTAGTACGTGTCGAGCAGTACTTC. Residues: CASSLVRVEQYF.

This sequence joins TRBV3-1 (or the pseudogene TRBV3-2) and TRBJ2-2; TRBD1 matches at 10 bases. Germline-derived CDR1 and CDR2 are LGHDT and YNNKEL (reference sequence). With V trimmed by 3 bases and J by 3 bases, 1 base remained unmatched. This CDR3 spans 15 amino acids. The CDR3 DNA reads TGTGCCAGCAGCCAGGGGACAGGGGACACCGGGGAGCTGTTTTTT. It specifies CASSQGTGDTGELFF.

About this clone itself: A read error may account for a junction end that differs from germline. The DNA for the CDR3 is TGTGCTAGCAGCGGCGGGGCAGGGGGCAATGAGCAGTTCTTC. Protein: CASSGGAGGNEQFF. The V call is TRBV7-7, the J call TRBJ2-1; weak D call: TRBD1 (7 bases). The CDR3 has 14 amino acids. Germline-derived CDR1 and CDR2 are SSHAT and FNYEAQ (reference sequence).

There are a few counts of this clone. The chain joins TRBV4-1 to TRBJ1-1; D not resolved. This CDR3 has 13 residues. Germline CDR1 is MGHRA and CDR2 is YSYEKL. Deletions cut 0 bases from V and 4 bases from J, with 6 bases between. The CDR3 region is CASSQERSTEAFF. Written as DNA, the CDR3 is TGCGCCAGCAGCCAAGAGCGGAGCACTGAAGCTTTCTTT.

This rearrangement joins TRBV28 to TRBJ2-7, with 9 positions matching TRBD1. Germline loops: CDR1 MDHEN, CDR2 SYDVKM. CDR3 length: 15 residues. The junction had 7 bases not matched to a gene; V was cut back by 5 bases and J by 2 bases. CDR3 nucleotides: TGTGCCAGCAGTCCCGGTGGGACAGGGACCTACGAGCAGTACTTC. Translation gives CASSPGGTGTYEQYF.

The rearrangement uses TRBV19 and TRBJ1-4; the D is unclear. Germline lookup yields CDR1 LNHDA and CDR2 SQIVND (reference sequence). The CDR3 runs 15 residues. V shed 0 bases and J shed 0 bases, with 5 bases lying between them. The CDR3 region is CASSIDTATNEKLFF. The DNA for the CDR3 is TGTGCCAGTAGTATAGACACAGCAACTAATGAAAAACTGTTTTTT. The whole variable domain, filled in from reference TRBV19 and TRBJ1-4, reads DGGITQSPKYLFRKEGQNVTLSCEQNLNHDAMYWYRQDPGQGLRLIYYSQIVNDFQKGDIAEGYSVSREKKESFPLTVTSAQKNPTAFYLCASSIDTATNEKLFFGSGTQLSVL.

This chain joins TRBV7-2 and TRBJ2-3, with D possibly matching TRBD1 (5 bases). The CDR3 covers 14 residues. Germline V gene data show CDR1 as SGHTA and CDR2 as FQGNSA. V lost 5 bases and J 0 bases, leaving 9 bases between the germline ends. The CDR3 loop is CASSQGASTDTQYF. For the CDR3, the DNA is TGTGCCAGCAGCCAAGGGGCAAGCACAGATACGCAGTATTTT.

Only one count was recorded for this clone. This chain connects TRBV28 to TRBJ1-2, with 7 nucleotides matching TRBD1. CDR1 is MDHEN, CDR2 SYDVKM, per germline. V was clipped by 6 bases and J by 4 bases; unmatched bases: 11. The CDR3 covers 15 residues. CDR3 region: CASSSTGAYSYGYTF. The CDR3 nucleotides read TGTGCCAGCAGCTCTACAGGGGCCTACTCCTATGGCTACACCTTC.

The V and J genes are TRBV28 and TRBJ2-7, with 9 nucleotides matching TRBD2. Germline trimming cut 6 bases from V and 6 bases from J; bases unmatched to any gene: 15. This CDR3 contains 16 residues. CDR1 and CDR2 from the germline V gene are MDHEN and SYDVKM. The CDR3 region has the DNA TGTGCCAGCAGGAGGCAACCGGGACTAGCCTCACCCGAGCAGTACTTC. It yields the protein CASRRQPGLASPEQYF.

The V and J genes are TRBV7-2 and TRBJ2-3; 9 bases agree with TRBD1. The V segment lost 5 bases and the J segment 7 bases; nucleotides outside the gene matches: 4. The CDR3 has 13 residues. Per germline, CDR1 SGHTA and CDR2 FQGNSA. The DNA for the CDR3 is TGTGCCAGCAGCACGGACAGGGGAAATACGCAGTATTTT. Translated: CASSTDRGNTQYF.

V gene TRBV4-1 combines with J gene TRBJ2-5, with 13 bases lining up with TRBD2. There are 18 residues in the CDR3. Germline V CDR1 and CDR2: MGHRA, YSYEKL. The ends lost 4 bases at V and 9 bases at J; junction bases unmatched: 17. The CDR3 coding sequence is TGCGCCAGCAGCCCCCTGGGGAGAACTAGCGGGGGGGCCGGGGCCCAGTACTTC. Translating gives CASSPLGRTSGGAGAQYF.

The chain employs TRBV28 and TRBJ1-5, with no clear D. Trimming took off 6 bases at V and 5 bases at J, with 8 bases between the two ends. The germline V gene has CDR1 MDHEN and CDR2 SYDVKM. The CDR3 is 12 amino acids. The CDR3 DNA follows: TGTGCCAGCAGAGAAGAAGATCAGCCCCAGCATTTT. Protein: CASREEDQPQHF.

The V and J genes are TRBV19 and TRBJ2-2, with D unclear. CDR1 and CDR2 from the germline V gene are LNHDA and SQIVND (reference sequence). There are 13 residues in the CDR3. V was clipped by 6 bases and J by 4 bases, with 9 bases between them. The CDR3, as DNA: TGTGCCAGTAGGTCGACGGGCACCGGGGAGCTGTTTTTT. As protein: CASRSTGTGELFF. The whole variable domain, remainder taken from reference TRBV19 and TRBJ2-2, is DGGITQSPKYLFRKEGQNVTLSCEQNLNHDAMYWYRQDPGQGLRLIYYSQIVNDFQKGDIAEGYSVSREKKESFPLTVTSAQKNPTAFYLCASRSTGTGELFFGEGSRLTVL.

The J gene is TRBJ1-2, the V gene TRBV5-4, with no clear D. The CDR3 runs to 14 residues. Germline CDR1 SGHNT, CDR2 YYREEE (reference sequence). Trimming pared 1 base from V and 6 bases from J, leaving 13 bases between. The CDR3 region has the DNA TGTGCCAGCAGCTTGTCATGGGCAGCCCATGGCTACACCTTC. It yields the protein CASSLSWAAHGYTF. Based on the CDR3 plus reference TRBV5-4 and TRBJ1-2, the full variable domain is ETGVTQSPTHLIKTRGQQVTLRCSSQSGHNTVSWYQQALGQGPQFIFQYYREEENGRGNFPPRFSGLQFPNYSSELNVNALELDDSALYLCASSLSWAAHGYTFGSGTRLTVV.

The chain combines TRBV11-3 with TRBJ1-6; no reliable D call. This CDR3 has 15 amino acids. Germline V lookup: CDR1 SGHNT, CDR2 YENEEA. The V gene lost 8 bases and the J gene lost 4 bases, with 15 bases spanning the gap. The CDR3 spells CASPGTEQYNSPLHF. CDR3 in DNA: TGTGCCAGCCCCGGCACGGAACAGTATAATTCACCCCTCCACTTT.

V and J are TRBV28 and TRBJ1-5; a possible D gene is TRBD1 (6 bases). The CDR3 covers 17 residues. Trimming removed 4 bases from V and 6 bases from J, with 22 bases in between. Germline V gene lookup returns CDR1 MDHEN and CDR2 SYDVKM. The chain's CDR3 is CASSSRATGHVGQPQHF. CDR3 DNA: TGTGCCAGCAGTTCCCGGGCTACAGGGCATGTAGGTCAGCCCCAGCATTTT.

This chain uses TRBV18 with TRBJ2-2; 9 positions agree with TRBD2. The CDR3 has 16 amino acids. The germline CDR1 and CDR2 sequences are KGHSH and LQKENI. Trimming took 0 bases from V and 2 from J; bases not matched to a gene: 1. CDR3 residues: CASSPPAGGNTGELFF. CDR3 DNA: TGTGCCAGCTCACCACCAGCGGGGGGAAACACCGGGGAGCTGTTTTTT.

The chain combines TRBV24-1 with TRBJ1-4, with 10 bases matching TRBD1. The V gene end was trimmed by 7 bases and the J gene end by 8 bases; junction bases not matched to a gene: 9. CDR3 length: 15 amino acids. Germline V CDR1 and CDR2: KGHDR, SFDVKD. The DNA for the CDR3 is TGTGCCACCAGGCTCCGGGACAGGGGCGACGAAAAACTGTTTTTT. Its translation: CATRLRDRGDEKLFF.

This chain links TRBV4-2 with TRBJ2-7; D perhaps matches TRBD2 (6 bases). The CDR3 sequence is 16 residues long. Germline assignment: CDR1 LGHNA and CDR2 YNFKEQ. Trimming removed 3 bases at V and 1 base at J, with 16 bases between. The CDR3 loop is CASSQVGGGGSYEQYF. CDR3 coding DNA: TGTGCCAGCAGCCAGGTGGGAGGTGGGGGTTCCTACGAGCAGTACTTC.

This clone occurred a few times. The chain has TRBV10-3 and TRBJ2-6, with D unclear. The ends were cut back, 2 bases at V and 1 base at J, with 9 bases in the middle. Germline CDR1 ENHRY, CDR2 SYGVKD. CDR3 size: 16 residues. CDR3 in DNA: TGTGCCATCAGTGAGACACGATCTTCTGGGGCCAACGTCCTGACTTTC. This sequence encodes CAISETRSSGANVLTF.